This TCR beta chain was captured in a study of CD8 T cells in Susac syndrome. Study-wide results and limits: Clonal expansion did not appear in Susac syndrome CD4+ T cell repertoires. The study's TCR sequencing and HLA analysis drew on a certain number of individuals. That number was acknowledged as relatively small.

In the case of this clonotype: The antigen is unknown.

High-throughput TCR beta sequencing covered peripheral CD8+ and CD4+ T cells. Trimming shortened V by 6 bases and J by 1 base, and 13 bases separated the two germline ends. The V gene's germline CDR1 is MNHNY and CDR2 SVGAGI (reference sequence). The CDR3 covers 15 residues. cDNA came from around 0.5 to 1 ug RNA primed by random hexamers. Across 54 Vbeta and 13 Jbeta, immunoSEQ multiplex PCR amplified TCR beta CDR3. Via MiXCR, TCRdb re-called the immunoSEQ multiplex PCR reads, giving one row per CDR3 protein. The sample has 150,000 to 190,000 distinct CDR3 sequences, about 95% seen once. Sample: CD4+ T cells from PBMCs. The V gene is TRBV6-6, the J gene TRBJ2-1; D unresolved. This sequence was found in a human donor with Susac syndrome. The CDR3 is CASRTHQESYNEQFF. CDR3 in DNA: TGTGCCAGCAGGACCCATCAAGAGTCCTACAATGAGCAGTTCTTC.